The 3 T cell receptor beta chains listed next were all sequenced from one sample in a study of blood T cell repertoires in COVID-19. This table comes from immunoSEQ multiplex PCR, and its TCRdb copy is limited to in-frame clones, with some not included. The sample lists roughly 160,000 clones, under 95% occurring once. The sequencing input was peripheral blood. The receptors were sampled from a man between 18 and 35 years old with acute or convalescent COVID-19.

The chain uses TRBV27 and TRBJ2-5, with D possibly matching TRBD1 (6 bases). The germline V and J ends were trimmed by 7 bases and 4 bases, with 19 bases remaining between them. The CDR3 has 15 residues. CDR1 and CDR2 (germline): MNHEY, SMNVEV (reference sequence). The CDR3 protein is CASTYIIGGTETQYF. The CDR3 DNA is TGTGCCAGCACCTACATTATTGGGGGCACAGAGACCCAGTACTTC.

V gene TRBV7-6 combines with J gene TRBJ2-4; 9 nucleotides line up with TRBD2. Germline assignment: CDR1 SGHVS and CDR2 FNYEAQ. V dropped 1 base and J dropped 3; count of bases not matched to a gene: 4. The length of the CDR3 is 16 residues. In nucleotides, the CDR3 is TGTGCCAGCAGCTTAGGAGCGGGAGGCCTCAAAAACATTCAGTACTTC. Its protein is CASSLGAGGLKNIQYF.

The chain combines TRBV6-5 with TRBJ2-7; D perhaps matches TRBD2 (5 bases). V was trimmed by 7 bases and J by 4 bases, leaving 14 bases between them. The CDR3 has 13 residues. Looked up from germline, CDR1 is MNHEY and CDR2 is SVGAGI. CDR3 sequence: CASIRGSGYEQYF. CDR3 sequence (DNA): TGTGCCAGCATACGAGGGTCCGGATACGAGCAGTACTTC.